The text below deals with one TCR beta chain. Its antigen remains unknown. The entry originates in a study of post-analysis software for immune sequencing data. Study outcomes and limitations: F measure clustering grouped samples strongly by preparation batch.

TCR beta cDNA libraries had unique molecular identifiers. TCRdb independently ran MiXCR on the PCR reads; one entry per CDR3 protein. The repertoire includes approximately 180,000 distinct CDR3 sequences, over 25% of them detected once, and 1.5% sits in the top ten. The receptor was isolated from a girl aged 10-17 years with multiple sclerosis. Sequenced input: blood.

The CDR3: CASSPTGSLEAFF. CDR3 nucleotides: TGCGCCAGCAGCCCGACAGGATCCCTAGAAGCTTTCTTT. V usage is TRBV4-1 and J usage is TRBJ1-1; a weak D match, TRBD1 (6 bases). The CDR3 contains 13 residues. Germline assignment: CDR1 MGHRA and CDR2 YSYEKL. V shed 4 bases and J shed 8 bases, with 14 bases lying between them.